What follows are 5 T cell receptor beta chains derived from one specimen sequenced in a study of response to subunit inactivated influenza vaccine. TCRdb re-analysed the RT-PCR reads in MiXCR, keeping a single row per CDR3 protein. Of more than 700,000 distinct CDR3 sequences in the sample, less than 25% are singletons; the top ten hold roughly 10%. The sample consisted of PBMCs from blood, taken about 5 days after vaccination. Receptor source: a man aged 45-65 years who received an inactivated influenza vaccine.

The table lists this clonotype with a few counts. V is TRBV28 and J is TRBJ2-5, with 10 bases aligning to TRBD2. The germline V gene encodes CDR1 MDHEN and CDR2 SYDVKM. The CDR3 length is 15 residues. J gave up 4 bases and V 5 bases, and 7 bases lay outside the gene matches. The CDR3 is CASSILAGWGETQYF. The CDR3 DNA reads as TGTGCCAGCAGTATACTAGCGGGATGGGGAGAGACCCAGTACTTC.

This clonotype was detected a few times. The CDR3 loop reads CASSLGGGLAEETQYF. The CDR3 region has the DNA TGTGCCAGCAGCTTAGGAGGGGGACTAGCGGAAGAGACCCAGTACTTC. The V and J genes are TRBV7-9 and TRBJ2-5; TRBD2 matches at 11 bases. Germline assignment: CDR1 SEHNR and CDR2 FQNEAQ (reference sequence). V was clipped by 1 base and J by 3 bases; unmatched bases: 4. The CDR3 totals 16 residues.

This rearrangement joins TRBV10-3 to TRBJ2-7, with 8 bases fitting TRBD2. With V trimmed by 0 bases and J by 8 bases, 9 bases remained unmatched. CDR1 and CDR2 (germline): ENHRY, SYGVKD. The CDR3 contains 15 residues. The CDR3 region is CAISESPLTSAQQYF. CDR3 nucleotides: TGTGCCATCAGTGAGTCTCCGTTGACTAGCGCTCAGCAGTACTTC.

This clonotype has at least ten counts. The CDR3 loop reads CASSWTAKNIQYF. The CDR3 coding sequence is TGTGCCAGCAGCTGGACAGCCAAAAACATTCAGTACTTC. V is TRBV7-2 and J is TRBJ2-4; unclear D gene. Germline V lookup: CDR1 SGHTA, CDR2 FQGNSA. The CDR3 runs 13 residues. The V and J ends lost 4 bases and 0 bases respectively, with 4 bases between them.

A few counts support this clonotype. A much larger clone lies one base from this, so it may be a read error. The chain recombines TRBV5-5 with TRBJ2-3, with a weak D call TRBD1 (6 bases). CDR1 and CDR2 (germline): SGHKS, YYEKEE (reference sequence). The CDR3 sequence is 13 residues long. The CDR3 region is CASSLEATGTQYF. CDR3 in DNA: TGTGCCAGCAGCTTGGAGGCGACAGGTACGCAGTATTTT.